This T cell receptor beta chain is from a study of spatial heterogeneity in lung cancer. Many counts were recorded for this clonotype. Its antigen is as yet unknown. V gave up 6 bases and J gave up 7 bases; unmatched junction bases: 9. CDR1 and CDR2 from the germline V gene are SQVTM and ANQGSEA. CDR3 length equals 13 residues. A distinct unique molecular identifier was carried by each TCR cDNA molecule. In TCRdb, the 5' RACE reads were re-called with MiXCR into one record per CDR3 protein. The table lists 60,000 to 90,000 distinct CDR3 sequences, under 8.5% of them singletons. Indicated time point: sample taken at primary tumor resection. Unsorted whole RNA from tumor, nontumor lung or frozen PBMC underwent sequencing. Overall study findings and caveats: The study found ubiquitous expanded tumor TCRs in blood more at resection than follow-up.

This sequence originates from a male donor with early-stage non-small cell lung cancer. The sequences come from PBMCs, collected at surgery. The rearrangement joins TRBV29-1 to TRBJ2-7, with TRBD1 matching 10 bases. The CDR3 sequence: CSVLDRGLWEQYF. The CDR3 DNA follows: TGCAGCGTATTAGACAGGGGGCTATGGGAGCAGTACTTC.